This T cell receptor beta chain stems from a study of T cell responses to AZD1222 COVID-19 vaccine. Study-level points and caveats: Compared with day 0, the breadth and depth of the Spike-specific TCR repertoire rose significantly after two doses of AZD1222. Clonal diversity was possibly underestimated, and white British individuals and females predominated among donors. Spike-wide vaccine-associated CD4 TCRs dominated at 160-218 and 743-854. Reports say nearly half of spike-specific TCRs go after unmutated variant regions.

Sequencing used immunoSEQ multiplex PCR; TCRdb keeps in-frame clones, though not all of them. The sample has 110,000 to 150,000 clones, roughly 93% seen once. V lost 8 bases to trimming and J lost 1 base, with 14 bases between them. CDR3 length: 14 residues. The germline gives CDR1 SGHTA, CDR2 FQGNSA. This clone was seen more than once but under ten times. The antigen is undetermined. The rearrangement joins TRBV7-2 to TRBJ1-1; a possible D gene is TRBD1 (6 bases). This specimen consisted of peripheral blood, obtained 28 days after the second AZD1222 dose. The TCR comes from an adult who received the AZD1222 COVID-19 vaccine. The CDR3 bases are TGTGCCAGCCTGTTGGGGGCCCGGAACACTGAAGCTTTCTTT. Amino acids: CASLLGARNTEAFF.